One sample yielded the 10 T cell receptor beta chains listed below, sequenced in a study of blood T cell repertoires in COVID-19. The assay was immunoSEQ multiplex PCR, and TCRdb's table has in-frame clones only and misses some. The data show about 230,000 clones, 85% to 90% seen once. The sequencing sample was made of peripheral blood. These receptors originate from a middle-aged man with COVID-19, enrolled during active disease.

This clone was picked up one time. This sequence joins TRBV18 and TRBJ2-2; TRBD2 agrees at 11 bases. Germline trimming cut 2 bases from V and 4 bases from J; bases unmatched to any gene: 3. Germline loops: CDR1 KGHSH, CDR2 LQKENI. This CDR3 comprises 16 residues. CDR3 loop: CASSPATSGGTGELFF. CDR3 nucleotides: TGTGCCAGCTCACCAGCAACTAGCGGGGGCACCGGGGAGCTGTTTTTT.

The chain is built from TRBV5-8 and TRBJ1-5; D might be TRBD1 (6 bases). This CDR3 contains 14 residues. Looked up from germline, CDR1 is SGHTS and CDR2 is YDEGEE. V lost 4 bases and J 1 base, leaving 9 bases between the germline ends. CDR3 nucleotide sequence: TGTGCCAGCAGCCTCGGACAGAGCAATCAGCCCCAGCATTTT. Protein: CASSLGQSNQPQHF.

The rearrangement joins TRBV7-6 to TRBJ1-1; no clear D. The CDR3 runs 13 residues. The germline V gene encodes CDR1 SGHVS and CDR2 FNYEAQ. Trimming took off 5 bases at V and 1 base at J, with 8 bases between the two ends. CDR3 protein: CASSPLGNTEAFF. The DNA for the CDR3 is TGTGCCAGCAGCCCCCTAGGGAACACTGAAGCTTTCTTT.

This clone showed up just a few times. This chain links TRBV3-1 (or the pseudogene TRBV3-2) with TRBJ2-7; the D is unclear. V shed 4 bases and J shed 0 bases, with 7 bases lying between them. This CDR3 spans 13 amino acids. In germline, CDR1 is LGHDT, CDR2 YNNKEL (reference sequence). This chain's CDR3 is CASSRVTSYEQYF. CDR3 DNA sequence: TGTGCCAGCAGCCGAGTAACCTCCTACGAGCAGTACTTC.

This chain joins TRBV18 and TRBJ2-7, with 7 bases that match TRBD1. V gave up 3 bases and J gave up 3 bases; unmatched junction bases: 5. Germline lookup yields CDR1 KGHSH and CDR2 LQKENI. The CDR3 extends over 14 amino acids. The CDR3 sequence is CASSPQGQSYEQYF. The CDR3 DNA reads as TGTGCCAGCTCACCGCAGGGACAGAGCTACGAGCAGTACTTC.

The chain uses TRBV30 and TRBJ1-1, with D unresolved. This CDR3 has 15 amino acids. Germline V gene data show CDR1 as GTSNPN and CDR2 as SVGIG (reference sequence). V shed 0 bases and J shed 2 bases, with 13 bases lying between them. In DNA form, the CDR3 reads TGTGCCTGGAGTGTAATTGGTCACTTAAACACTGAAGCTTTCTTT. Translation gives CAWSVIGHLNTEAFF.

The chain combines TRBV7-3 with TRBJ2-5; D ambiguous. The V end was cut by 3 bases, the J end by 4 bases, with 6 bases between. The CDR3 spans 12 residues. Germline V CDR1 and CDR2: SGHTA, FQGTGA. The chain's CDR3 is CASSFPGETQYF. DNA for the CDR3: TGTGCCAGCAGCTTTCCGGGAGAGACCCAGTACTTC.

The chain links TRBV5-5 to TRBJ2-1; 16 nucleotides align to TRBD2. Germline V gene sequence: CDR1 SGHKS, CDR2 YYEKEE (reference sequence). J lost 7 bases, V lost 3 bases, and 13 bases had no gene match. This CDR3 is built from 19 residues. Here the CDR3 DNA reads TGTGCCAGCAGCTCGGGACTAGCGGGAGGGAGGATCTCCGGGAATGAGCAGTTCTTC. Translated: CASSSGLAGGRISGNEQFF.

For this clone: Different DNA sequences within this sample yield the same CDR3. The V and J genes are TRBV12-3 or TRBV12-4 and TRBJ1-1; no clear D gene. The V and J ends lost 3 bases and 6 bases respectively, with 11 bases between them. This CDR3 spans 13 amino acids. Here the CDR3 reads CASSFAGGPEAFF. Here the CDR3 DNA reads TGTGCCAGCAGTTTTGCAGGTGGGCCTGAAGCTTTCTTT.

This chain connects TRBV21-1 to TRBJ2-7; the table's TRBD1 call for D was not verified on the DNA. TRBV21-1 is a listed pseudogene. CDR3 length: 14 amino acids. The CDR3 coding sequence is TGTGCCAGCAGCAAAACAGGGCCCTCCTACGAGCAGTACTTC. This encodes CASSKTGPSYEQYF.